One sample yielded the 24 T cell receptor beta chains listed below, sequenced in a study of PD-L1 blockade in urothelial cancer. TCRdb keeps only in-frame clones here, not all; method: immunoSEQ multiplex PCR. The data hold about 51,000 clones, with approximately 83% observed a single time. Sequenced material: PBMCs, taken around atezolizumab (anti-PD-L1) treatment. These receptors all stem from a man aged 55 to 70 with urothelial cancer.

This clone was detected only once. The rearrangement uses TRBV9 and TRBJ2-1; 9 bases match TRBD1. The CDR3 is made up of 16 amino acids. V lost 4 bases, J lost 9 bases, and 14 bases stayed unmatched. Per the germline V gene, CDR1 is SGDLS and CDR2 is YYNGEE. As DNA, the CDR3 is TGTGCCAGCAGCCTTCCCGACAGGGGGTATCGGGTTGAGCAGTTCTTC. Its translation: CASSLPDRGYRVEQFF. Filled out from reference TRBV9 and TRBJ2-1, the complete variable domain reads DSGVTQTPKHLITATGQRVTLRCSPRSGDLSVYWYQQSLDQGLQFLIQYYNGEERAKGNILERFSAQQFPDLHSELNLSSLELGDSALYFCASSLPDRGYRVEQFFGPGTRLTVL.

The chain is built from TRBV5-1 and TRBJ2-1; 10 positions agree with TRBD2. The V gene's germline CDR1 is SGHRS and CDR2 YFSETQ. The trim removed 4 bases at V and 3 bases at J, leaving 4 bases unmatched. The CDR3 consists of 15 residues. As DNA, the CDR3 is TGCGCCAGCAGCCCGGTAGCGGGGGGCTACAATGAGCAGTTCTTC. It translates to CASSPVAGGYNEQFF.

The chain links TRBV6-4 to TRBJ2-1; 11 nucleotides match TRBD1. The germline V gene encodes CDR1 MRHNA and CDR2 SNTAGT. With V trimmed by 5 bases and J by 6 bases, 6 bases remained unmatched. The CDR3 is 15 amino acids. The CDR3 nucleotides are TGTGCCAGCAGTACTGCCGGGACAGGGGGCAATGAGCAGTTCTTC. Protein: CASSTAGTGGNEQFF.

The chain uses TRBV6-4 and TRBJ1-6, with 11 bases fitting TRBD1. The CDR3 sequence is 16 residues long. After removal of 2 bases from V and 9 bases from J, the junction contained 6 bases not matched to a gene. Per the germline V gene, CDR1 is MRHNA and CDR2 is SNTAGT. The CDR3 DNA reads TGTGCCAGCAGTGACACCCGGACAGGGGGCTTTTCACCCCTCCACTTT. This translates into CASSDTRTGGFSPLHF.

The gene calls are TRBV19 and TRBJ2-6; TRBD2 might be the D (5 bases). This CDR3 spans 17 amino acids. Germline CDR1 LNHDA, CDR2 SQIVND (reference sequence). V was trimmed by 3 bases and J by 1 base, leaving 13 bases between them. As DNA, the CDR3 is TGTGCCAGTAGTATTCTGAGGGTAAGGTCTGGGGCCAACGTCCTGACTTTC. Amino acid sequence: CASSILRVRSGANVLTF.

The V call is TRBV19, the J call TRBJ2-3, with TRBD2 matching 12 bases. The ends lost 6 bases at V and 5 bases at J; junction bases unmatched: 6. Per the germline V gene, CDR1 is LNHDA and CDR2 is SQIVND (reference sequence). The CDR3 is 15 amino acids. The CDR3 bases are TGTGCCAGTAGGACTAGCGGGGGCCGGGGAGATACGCAGTATTTT. Residues: CASRTSGGRGDTQYF.

This clone appeared once. This rearrangement joins TRBV7-2 to TRBJ2-7, with TRBD2 matching over 10 bases. The CDR3 loop spans 15 amino acids. V lost 3 bases to trimming and J lost 2 bases; unmatched junction nucleotides: 4. The V gene's germline CDR1 is SGHTA and CDR2 FQGNSA. The CDR3 reads CASSLASGGAYEQYF. The CDR3 DNA reads as TGTGCCAGCAGCTTGGCCAGCGGGGGGGCCTACGAGCAGTACTTC.

As for this clone: One end of the junction does not line up with germline, which may come from a read error. This chain uses TRBV7-7 with TRBJ2-1; TRBD1 agrees at 8 bases. The CDR3 sequence is 16 residues long. The germline V gene encodes CDR1 SSHAT and CDR2 FNYEAQ (reference sequence). The CDR3 DNA reads TGTGCTAGCAGCTTAGTAGCAGGGGGCGCTTACAATGAGCAGTTCTTC. It translates to CASSLVAGGAYNEQFF.

This clone was observed once. V is TRBV7-3 and J is TRBJ1-2, with 7 bases identical to TRBD1. The CDR3 is 13 amino acids. V lost 6 bases to trimming and J lost 4 bases; unmatched junction nucleotides: 5. Germline V gives CDR1 SGHTA, CDR2 FQGTGA. This CDR3 is CASSGTVGYGYTF. The DNA for the CDR3 is TGTGCCAGCAGTGGGACAGTTGGCTATGGCTACACCTTC. The full variable domain, its missing parts supplied by reference TRBV7-3 and TRBJ1-2, is GAGVSQTPSNKVTEKGKYVELRCDPISGHTALYWYRQSLGQGPEFLIYFQGTGAADDSGLPNDRFFAVRPEGSVSTLKIQRTERGDSAVYLCASSGTVGYGYTFGSGTRLTVV.

The chain couples TRBV19 to TRBJ2-1; 8 bases line up with TRBD1. The trim removed 6 bases at V and 3 bases at J, leaving 7 bases unmatched. CDR1 and CDR2 from the germline V gene are LNHDA and SQIVND (reference sequence). The CDR3 covers 15 residues. The CDR3 DNA is TGTGCCAGTAGCCCCAGGGGGCTTAACTACAATGAGCAGTTCTTC. Translation: CASSPRGLNYNEQFF. The full variable domain, its missing parts supplied by reference TRBV19 and TRBJ2-1, is DGGITQSPKYLFRKEGQNVTLSCEQNLNHDAMYWYRQDPGQGLRLIYYSQIVNDFQKGDIAEGYSVSREKKESFPLTVTSAQKNPTAFYLCASSPRGLNYNEQFFGPGTRLTVL.

The count of this clone is one. The chain has TRBV11-3 and TRBJ1-2, with D maybe TRBD1 (6 bases). CDR1 and CDR2 (germline): SGHNT, YENEEA. The CDR3 covers 13 residues. The V and J ends lost 5 bases and 1 base respectively, with 8 bases between them. The CDR3 DNA reads as TGTGCCAGCAGCACAGGGATTAACTATGGCTACACCTTC. Protein: CASSTGINYGYTF.

The rearrangement uses TRBV27 and TRBJ1-2; D gene unclear. Germline CDR1 reads MNHEY; CDR2 reads SMNVEV (reference sequence). The ends were cut back, 2 bases at V and 4 bases at J, with 26 bases in the middle. The CDR3 has 19 amino acids. CDR3 amino acids: CASSLRFSFGVRLGYGYTF. The CDR3 DNA sequence: TGTGCCAGCAGTTTAAGGTTCAGCTTCGGGGTCAGGCTGGGCTATGGCTACACCTTC.

This chain links TRBV5-1 with TRBJ2-7; possibly TRBD1 for D (5 bases). Germline V gene sequence: CDR1 SGHRS, CDR2 YFSETQ. V was pared by 0 bases and J by 5 bases, with 24 bases between. The CDR3 is 18 amino acids. The CDR3 DNA reads TGCGCCAGCAGCTTGGTGGGTGGACATTTCGCCCAGGTGAACGAGCAGTACTTC. It codes for CASSLVGGHFAQVNEQYF.

This chain connects TRBV7-3 to TRBJ2-7, with 7 bases matching TRBD2. Germline CDR1 reads SGHTA; CDR2 reads FQGTGA. The CDR3 totals 15 residues. With V trimmed by 0 bases and J by 5 bases, 7 bases remained unmatched. The DNA for the CDR3 is TGTGCCAGCAGCTTAACGTTGGGAGGGAGGCACGAGCAGTACTTC. It specifies CASSLTLGGRHEQYF.

The V gene is TRBV7-3, the J gene TRBJ1-1; D is unresolved. Trimming took off 6 bases at V and 4 bases at J, with 15 bases between the two ends. CDR1 and CDR2 (germline): SGHTA, FQGTGA. The CDR3 covers 14 residues. CDR3 residues: CASRQNSLATEAFF. CDR3 nucleotide sequence: TGTGCCAGCAGGCAAAATTCATTGGCCACTGAAGCTTTCTTT.

This clone was seen a single time. The chain uses TRBV11-3 and TRBJ1-4; TRBD1 matches 8 bases. This CDR3 contains 14 residues. The germline V gene encodes CDR1 SGHNT and CDR2 YENEEA. J gave up 3 bases and V 4 bases, and 1 base lay outside the gene matches. The CDR3 DNA follows: TGTGCCAGCAGCTCACAGGGGGCTAATGAAAAACTGTTTTTT. It yields the protein CASSSQGANEKLFF. Full variable domain (missing parts from reference TRBV11-3 and TRBJ1-4): EAGVVQSPRYKIIEKKQPVAFWCNPISGHNTLYWYLQNLGQGPELLIRYENEEAVDDSQLPKDRFSAERLKGVDSTLKIQPAELGDSAVYLCASSSQGANEKLFFGSGTQLSVL.

The chain joins TRBV5-8 to TRBJ1-1; weak D call: TRBD1 (6 bases). This CDR3 spans 11 amino acids. CDR1 is SGHTS, CDR2 YDEGEE, per germline. V lost 7 bases and J lost 9, with 13 bases in between. This CDR3 is CASGKQGKAFF. In DNA form, the CDR3 reads TGTGCCAGCGGAAAACAGGGAAAAGCTTTCTTT.

In nucleotides, the CDR3 is TGTGCCAGCTCACCGGGGGGAAAGGGGCTGAACACTGAAGCTTTCTTT. Residues: CASSPGGKGLNTEAFF. The rearrangement joins TRBV18 to TRBJ1-1; maybe TRBD1 (5 bases). The CDR3 has 16 residues. Germline CDR1 and CDR2: KGHSH and LQKENI. Trimming shortened V by 3 bases and J by 0 bases, and 14 bases separated the two germline ends. Complete variable domain (other parts from reference TRBV18 and TRBJ1-1): NAGVMQNPRHLVRRRGQEARLRCSPMKGHSHVYWYRQLPEEGLKFMVYLQKENIIDESGMPKERFSAEFPKEGPSILRIQQVVRGDSAAYFCASSPGGKGLNTEAFFGQGTRLTVV.

The chain carries TRBV5-1 and TRBJ2-5; 7 bases agree with TRBD2. V shed 3 bases, J shed 5 bases, and the junction held 7 bases outside the gene matches. The CDR3 loop spans 14 amino acids. Germline V gene sequence: CDR1 SGHRS, CDR2 YFSETQ. The CDR3 DNA reads TGCGCCAGCAGCTCAATGGGGGGGTTGGAGACCCAGTACTTC. This encodes CASSSMGGLETQYF.

The V call is TRBV4-3, the J call TRBJ2-2; unclear D gene. CDR3 length: 12 amino acids. V was cut by 1 base and J by 7 bases, with 4 bases left in between. Germline lookup yields CDR1 LGHNA and CDR2 YSLEER. CDR3 sequence reads: CASSQVYGELFF. CDR3 coding DNA: TGCGCCAGCAGCCAAGTCTACGGGGAGCTGTTTTTT.

The rearrangement links TRBV9 to TRBJ1-1, with D tentatively TRBD1 (5 bases). The germline V gene encodes CDR1 SGDLS and CDR2 YYNGEE. The CDR3 is made up of 14 amino acids. V was clipped by 0 bases and J by 1 base, with 7 bases between them. Here the CDR3 DNA reads TGTGCCAGCAGCGTAGGACAGACGAACACTGAAGCTTTCTTT. Translating it yields CASSVGQTNTEAFF. Looking up the rest from reference TRBV9 and TRBJ1-1 gives the full variable domain: DSGVTQTPKHLITATGQRVTLRCSPRSGDLSVYWYQQSLDQGLQFLIQYYNGEERAKGNILERFSAQQFPDLHSELNLSSLELGDSALYFCASSVGQTNTEAFFGQGTRLTVV.

The chain recombines TRBV6-1 with TRBJ1-4, with 9 bases matching TRBD1. There are 15 residues in the CDR3. The V and J ends lost 1 base and 8 bases, in that order; junction bases with no gene match: 5. CDR1 and CDR2 from the germline V gene are MNHNS and SASEGT. The CDR3 DNA is TGTGCCAGCAGTGAAGGTGGGACAGGGAGGGAAAAACTGTTTTTT. This gives the protein CASSEGGTGREKLFF.

Of note for this clone: One end of the junction does not line up with germline, which may come from a read error. The V call is TRBV4-1, the J call TRBJ1-2; D gene ambiguous. This CDR3 has 14 amino acids. Looked up from germline, CDR1 is MGHRA and CDR2 is YSYEKL. CDR3 loop: CASSQATSNRPRGF. In DNA, the CDR3 is TGCGCCAGCAGCCAAGCGACCTCTAACCGCCCTCGGGGTTTC.

This clone has only a few counts. This rearrangement joins TRBV27 to TRBJ1-5, with 11 bases matching TRBD1. Germline V lookup: CDR1 MNHEY, CDR2 SMNVEV (reference sequence). The CDR3 length is 15 residues. V dropped 5 bases and J dropped 6; count of bases not matched to a gene: 6. This CDR3 is CASSPDRGPGQPQHF. The CDR3 DNA reads TGTGCCAGCAGTCCGGACAGGGGGCCGGGTCAGCCCCAGCATTTT.